This T cell receptor (beta chain) comes out of a study of OX40 agonist ivuxolimab in advanced cancers. For the study at large: Patients got intravenous ivuxolimab at 0.01 to 10 mg/kg every 2 weeks. Overall study results and limits: CD8+ T cells averaged more expanded clones than CD4+. In the 0.1-3.0 mg/kg groups, partial responders showed among the lowest expansion. The CD4+ and CD8+ T cells in the blood had expanded clonally by week 6 at 0.1 to 3.0 mg/kg.

Sequencing was performed with immunoSEQ multiplex PCR; in TCRdb, only in-frame clones are kept and a portion is missing. This sample has 35,000 to 45,000 clones, with under 95% found just once. For this clone: Its antigen is unidentified.

V was shortened by 5 bases and J by 4 bases, with 11 bases between the two germline ends. This CDR3 has 13 residues. Germline-derived CDR1 and CDR2 are SGHAT and FQNNGV. This TCR was recovered from an adult with an advanced solid tumor such as melanoma, head and neck, liver or kidney cancer. Source: CD4+ or CD8+ T cells sorted from blood, taken in a trial of the OX40 agonist ivuxolimab. The rearrangement links TRBV11-2 to TRBJ1-1; D is unresolved. The CDR3 DNA reads TGTGCCAGCAGCCCCCGGGTCCCCACTGAAGCTTTCTTT. Translated, it gives CASSPRVPTEAFF.